This T cell receptor beta chain appears in the sequencing data of a study of PD-L1 blockade in urothelial cancer. Study-level information: About 90% of the 29 patients were men who had bladder-origin urothelial cancer. Each patient had 0 to 3 earlier chemotherapy regimens.

The V segment lost 5 bases and the J segment 1 base; nucleotides outside the gene matches: 5. In germline, CDR1 is MDHEN, CDR2 SYDVKM. The length of the CDR3 is 15 residues. Every PCR received spiked-in synthetic TCR analog templates. Libraries were prepared by immunoSEQ multiplex PCR; TCRdb keeps only in-frame clonotypes and omits some of them. Among 55,000 or so clones listed, about 87% were seen once. Each individual provided 1 to 8 samples (taken pretreatment and on-treatment). Source: PBMCs, taken around atezolizumab (anti-PD-L1) treatment. The receptor comes from a man aged 35 to 55 with urothelial cancer. The chain links TRBV28 to TRBJ2-7; 10 bases map to TRBD2. The CDR3 sequence: CASSAGTSVSYEQYF. The CDR3 region has the DNA TGTGCCAGCAGTGCCGGGACTAGCGTGTCCTACGAGCAGTACTTC.